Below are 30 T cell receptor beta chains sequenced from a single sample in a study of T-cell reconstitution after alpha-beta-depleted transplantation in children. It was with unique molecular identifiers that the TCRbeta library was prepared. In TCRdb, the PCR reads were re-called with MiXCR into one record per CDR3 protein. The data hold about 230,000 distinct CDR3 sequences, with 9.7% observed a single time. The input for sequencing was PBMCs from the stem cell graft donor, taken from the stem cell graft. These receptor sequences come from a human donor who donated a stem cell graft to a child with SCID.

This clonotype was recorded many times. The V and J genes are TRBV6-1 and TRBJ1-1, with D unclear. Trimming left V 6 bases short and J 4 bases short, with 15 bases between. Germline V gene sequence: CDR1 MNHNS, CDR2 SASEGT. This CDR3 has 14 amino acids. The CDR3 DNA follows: TGTGCCAGCAGAAGAGCTCGCGTATTCACTGAAGCTTTCTTT. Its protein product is CASRRARVFTEAFF.

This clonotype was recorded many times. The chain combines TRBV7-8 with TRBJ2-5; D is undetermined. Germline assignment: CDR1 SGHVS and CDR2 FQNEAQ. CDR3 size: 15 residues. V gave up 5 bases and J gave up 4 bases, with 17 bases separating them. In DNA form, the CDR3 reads TGTGCCAGCAGCCCCCTCGAGCAAATTGGAGAGACCCAGTACTTC. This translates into CASSPLEQIGETQYF.

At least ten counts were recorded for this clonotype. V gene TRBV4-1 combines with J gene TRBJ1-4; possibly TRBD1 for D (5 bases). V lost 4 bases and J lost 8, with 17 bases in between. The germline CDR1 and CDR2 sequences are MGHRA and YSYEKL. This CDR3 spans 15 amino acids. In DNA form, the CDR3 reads TGCGCCAGCAGCCCAACAGGAAGAGGGTTGGAAAAACTGTTTTTT. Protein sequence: CASSPTGRGLEKLFF.

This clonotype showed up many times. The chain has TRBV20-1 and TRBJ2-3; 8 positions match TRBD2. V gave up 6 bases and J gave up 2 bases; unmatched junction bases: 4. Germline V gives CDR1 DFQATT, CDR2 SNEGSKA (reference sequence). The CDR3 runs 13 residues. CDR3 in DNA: TGCAGTGCCCAGCGGGGGCCCACAGATACGCAGTATTTT. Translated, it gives CSAQRGPTDTQYF.

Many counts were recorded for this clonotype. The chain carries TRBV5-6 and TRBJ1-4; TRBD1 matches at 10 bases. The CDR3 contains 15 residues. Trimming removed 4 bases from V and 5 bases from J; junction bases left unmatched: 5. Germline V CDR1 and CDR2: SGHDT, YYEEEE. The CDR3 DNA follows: TGTGCCAGCAGCCCCATGGGACAGGGGAATGAAAAACTGTTTTTT. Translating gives CASSPMGQGNEKLFF. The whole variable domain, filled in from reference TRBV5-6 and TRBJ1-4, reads DAGVTQSPTHLIKTRGQQVTLRCSPKSGHDTVSWYQQALGQGPQFIFQYYEEEERQRGNFPDRFSGHQFPNYSSELNVNALLLGDSALYLCASSPMGQGNEKLFFGSGTQLSVL.

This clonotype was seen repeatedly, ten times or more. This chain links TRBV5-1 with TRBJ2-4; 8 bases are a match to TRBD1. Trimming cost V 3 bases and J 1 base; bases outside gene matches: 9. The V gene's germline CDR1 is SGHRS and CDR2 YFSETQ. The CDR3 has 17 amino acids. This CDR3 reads CASSSGTGALAKNIQYF. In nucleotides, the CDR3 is TGCGCCAGCAGCTCCGGGACAGGAGCCCTGGCCAAAAACATTCAGTACTTC.

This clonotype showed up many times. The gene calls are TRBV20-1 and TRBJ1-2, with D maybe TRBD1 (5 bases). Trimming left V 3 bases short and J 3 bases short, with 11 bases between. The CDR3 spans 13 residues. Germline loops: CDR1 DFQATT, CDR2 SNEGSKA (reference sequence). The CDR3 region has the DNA TGCAGTGCTAGGAGTCCAGGGCACTATGGCTACACCTTC. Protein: CSARSPGHYGYTF.

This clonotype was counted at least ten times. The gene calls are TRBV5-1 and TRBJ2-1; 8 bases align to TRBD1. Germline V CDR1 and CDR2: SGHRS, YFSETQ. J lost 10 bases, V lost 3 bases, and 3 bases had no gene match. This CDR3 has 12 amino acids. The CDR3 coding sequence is TGCGCCAGCAGCTGGGCAGGGGGCGAGCAGTTCTTC. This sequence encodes CASSWAGGEQFF.

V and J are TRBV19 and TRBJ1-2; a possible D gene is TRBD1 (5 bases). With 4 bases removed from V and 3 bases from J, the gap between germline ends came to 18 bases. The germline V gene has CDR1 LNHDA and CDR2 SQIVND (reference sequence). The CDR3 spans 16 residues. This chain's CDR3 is CASSRTWGAVDYGYTF. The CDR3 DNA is TGTGCCAGTAGTAGGACCTGGGGCGCCGTGGACTATGGCTACACCTTC.

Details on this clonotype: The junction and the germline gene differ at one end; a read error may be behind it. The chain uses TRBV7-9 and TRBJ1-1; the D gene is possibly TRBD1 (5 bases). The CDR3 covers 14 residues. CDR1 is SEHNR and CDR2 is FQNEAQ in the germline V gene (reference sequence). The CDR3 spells CASSLREEGTAAFF. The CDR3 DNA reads TGTGCCAGCAGCTTAAGGGAAGAAGGGACTGCAGCTTTCTTT.

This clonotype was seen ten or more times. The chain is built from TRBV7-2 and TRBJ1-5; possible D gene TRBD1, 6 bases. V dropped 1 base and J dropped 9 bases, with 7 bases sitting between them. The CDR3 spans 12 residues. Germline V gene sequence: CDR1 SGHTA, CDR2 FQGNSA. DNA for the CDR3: TGTGCCAGCAGCTTAGGAGGGGGGCCCCAGCATTTT. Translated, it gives CASSLGGGPQHF.

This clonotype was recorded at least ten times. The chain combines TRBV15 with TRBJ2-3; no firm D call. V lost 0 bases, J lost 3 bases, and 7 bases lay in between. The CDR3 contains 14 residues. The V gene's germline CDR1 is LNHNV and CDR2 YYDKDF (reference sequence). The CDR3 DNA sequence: TGTGCCACCAGCAGAGAGGCTATTACAGATACGCAGTATTTT. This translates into CATSREAITDTQYF.

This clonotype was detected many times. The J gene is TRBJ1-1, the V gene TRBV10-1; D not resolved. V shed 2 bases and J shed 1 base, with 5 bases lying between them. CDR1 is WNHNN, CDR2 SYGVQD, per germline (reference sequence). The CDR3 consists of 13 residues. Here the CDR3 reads CASSERRNTEAFF. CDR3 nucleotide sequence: TGCGCCAGCAGTGAGCGGAGGAACACTGAAGCTTTCTTT.

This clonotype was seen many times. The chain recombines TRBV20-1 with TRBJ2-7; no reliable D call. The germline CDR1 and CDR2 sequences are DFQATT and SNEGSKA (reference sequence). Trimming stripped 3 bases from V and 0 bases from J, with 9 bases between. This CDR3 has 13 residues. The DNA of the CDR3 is TGCAGTGCTAGGGTACGGAGCTCCTACGAGCAGTACTTC. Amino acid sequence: CSARVRSSYEQYF.

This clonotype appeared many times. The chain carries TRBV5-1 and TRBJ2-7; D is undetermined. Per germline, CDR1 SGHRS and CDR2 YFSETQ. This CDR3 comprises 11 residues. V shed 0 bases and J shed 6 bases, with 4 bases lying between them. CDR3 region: CASSLAGEQYF. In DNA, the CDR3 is TGCGCCAGCAGCTTGGCCGGCGAGCAGTACTTC.

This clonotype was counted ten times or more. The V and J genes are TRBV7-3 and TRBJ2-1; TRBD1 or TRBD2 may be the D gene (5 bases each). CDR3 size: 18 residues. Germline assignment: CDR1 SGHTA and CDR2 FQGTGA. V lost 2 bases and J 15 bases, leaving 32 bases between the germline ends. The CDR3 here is CASSLLGTTSGILVPMFF. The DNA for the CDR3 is TGTGCCAGCAGCTTACTGGGGACCACGTCAGGAATACTGGTCCCCATGTTCTTC.

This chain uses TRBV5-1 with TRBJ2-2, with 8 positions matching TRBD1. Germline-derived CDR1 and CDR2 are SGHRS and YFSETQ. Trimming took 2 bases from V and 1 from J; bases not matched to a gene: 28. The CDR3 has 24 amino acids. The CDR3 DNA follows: TGCGCCAGCAGCTTCGCCAGGGGGCTAACCCCCACTCCCCCAGGCCTCTTGAACACCGGGGAGCTGTTTTTT. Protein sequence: CASSFARGLTPTPPGLLNTGELFF.

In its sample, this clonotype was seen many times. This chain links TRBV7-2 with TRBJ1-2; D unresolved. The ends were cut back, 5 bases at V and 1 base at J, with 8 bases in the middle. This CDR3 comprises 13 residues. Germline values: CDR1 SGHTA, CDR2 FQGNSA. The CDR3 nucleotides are TGTGCCAGCAGCAATGGGAATAACTATGGCTACACCTTC. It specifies CASSNGNNYGYTF.

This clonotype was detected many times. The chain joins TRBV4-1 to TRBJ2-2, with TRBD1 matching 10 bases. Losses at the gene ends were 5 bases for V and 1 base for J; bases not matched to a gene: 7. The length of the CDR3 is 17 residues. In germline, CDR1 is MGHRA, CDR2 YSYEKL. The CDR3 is CASSIRDRGGNTGELFF. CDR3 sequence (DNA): TGCGCCAGCAGCATCCGGGACAGGGGTGGGAACACCGGGGAGCTGTTTTTT.

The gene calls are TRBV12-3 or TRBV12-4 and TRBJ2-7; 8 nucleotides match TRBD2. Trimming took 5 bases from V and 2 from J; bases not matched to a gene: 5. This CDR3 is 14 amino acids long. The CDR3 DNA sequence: TGTGCCAGCAGTGTCGCCGGGGGGGCCTACGAGCAGTACTTC. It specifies CASSVAGGAYEQYF.

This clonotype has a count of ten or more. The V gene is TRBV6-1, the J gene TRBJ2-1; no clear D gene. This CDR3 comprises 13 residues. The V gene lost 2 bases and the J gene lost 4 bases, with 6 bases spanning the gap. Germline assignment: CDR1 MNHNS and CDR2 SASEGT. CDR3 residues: CASSELGYNEQFF. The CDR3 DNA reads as TGTGCCAGCAGTGAACTTGGTTACAATGAGCAGTTCTTC.

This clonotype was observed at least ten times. DNA of the CDR3: TGCAGTGCTAGCACTAGCGGGGATAACATTCAGTACTTC. Its protein is CSASTSGDNIQYF. This chain joins TRBV20-1 and TRBJ2-4; 10 bases map to TRBD2. The CDR3 has 13 residues. Germline lookup yields CDR1 DFQATT and CDR2 SNEGSKA (reference sequence). The V segment lost 3 bases and the J segment 7 bases; nucleotides outside the gene matches: 3.

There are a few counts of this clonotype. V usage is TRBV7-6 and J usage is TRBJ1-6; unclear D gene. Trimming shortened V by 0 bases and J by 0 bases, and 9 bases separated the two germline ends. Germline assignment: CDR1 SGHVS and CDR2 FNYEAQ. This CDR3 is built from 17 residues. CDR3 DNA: TGTGCCAGCAGCTTAGCTTCGGGGAGCTCCTATAATTCACCCCTCCACTTT. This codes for CASSLASGSSYNSPLHF.

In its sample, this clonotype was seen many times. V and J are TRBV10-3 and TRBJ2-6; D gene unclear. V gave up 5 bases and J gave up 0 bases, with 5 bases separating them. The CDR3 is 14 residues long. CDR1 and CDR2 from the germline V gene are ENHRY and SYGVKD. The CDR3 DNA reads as TGTGCCATCAGTACGATCTCTGGGGCCAACGTCCTGACTTTC. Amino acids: CAISTISGANVLTF.

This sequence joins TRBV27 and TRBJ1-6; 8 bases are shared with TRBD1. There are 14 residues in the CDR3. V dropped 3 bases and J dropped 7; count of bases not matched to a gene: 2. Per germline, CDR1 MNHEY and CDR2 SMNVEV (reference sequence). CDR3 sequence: CASSLTGANSPLHF. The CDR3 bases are TGTGCCAGCAGTTTGACAGGGGCGAATTCACCCCTCCACTTT.

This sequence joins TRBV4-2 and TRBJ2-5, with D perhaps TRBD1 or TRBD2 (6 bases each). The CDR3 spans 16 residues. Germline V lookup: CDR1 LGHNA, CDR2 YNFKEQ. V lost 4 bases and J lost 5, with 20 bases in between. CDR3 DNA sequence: TGTGCCAGCAGCCTTTTGGTGGGGGGCGAATCGGAGACCCAGTACTTC. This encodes CASSLLVGGESETQYF.

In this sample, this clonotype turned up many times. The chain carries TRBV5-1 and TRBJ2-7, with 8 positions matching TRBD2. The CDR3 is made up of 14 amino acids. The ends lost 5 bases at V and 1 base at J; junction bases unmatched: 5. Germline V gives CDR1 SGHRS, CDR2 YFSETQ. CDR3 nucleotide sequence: TGCGCCAGCAGTCAGGGACTAGTATCCTACGAGCAGTACTTC. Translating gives CASSQGLVSYEQYF.

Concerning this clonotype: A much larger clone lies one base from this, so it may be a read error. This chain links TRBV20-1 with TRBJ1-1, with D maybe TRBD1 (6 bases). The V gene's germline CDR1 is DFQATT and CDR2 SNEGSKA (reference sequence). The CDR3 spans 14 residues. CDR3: CRLGGGKMNTEVFF. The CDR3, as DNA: TGCAGGCTAGGGGGGGGAAAGATGAACACTGAAGTTTTCTTT.

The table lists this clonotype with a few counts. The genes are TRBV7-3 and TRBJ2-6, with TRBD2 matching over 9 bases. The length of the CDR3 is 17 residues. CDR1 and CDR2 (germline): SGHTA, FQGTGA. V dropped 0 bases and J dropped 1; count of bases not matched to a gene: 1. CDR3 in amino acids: CASSLTLAGSGANVLTF. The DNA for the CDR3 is TGTGCCAGCAGCTTAACCCTAGCGGGGTCTGGGGCCAACGTCCTGACTTTC.

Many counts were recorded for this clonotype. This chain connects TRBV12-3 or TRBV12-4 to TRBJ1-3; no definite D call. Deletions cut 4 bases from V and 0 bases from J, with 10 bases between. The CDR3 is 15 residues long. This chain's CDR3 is CASSSWGVSGNTIYF. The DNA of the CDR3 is TGTGCCAGCAGTTCCTGGGGAGTCTCTGGAAACACCATATATTTT.